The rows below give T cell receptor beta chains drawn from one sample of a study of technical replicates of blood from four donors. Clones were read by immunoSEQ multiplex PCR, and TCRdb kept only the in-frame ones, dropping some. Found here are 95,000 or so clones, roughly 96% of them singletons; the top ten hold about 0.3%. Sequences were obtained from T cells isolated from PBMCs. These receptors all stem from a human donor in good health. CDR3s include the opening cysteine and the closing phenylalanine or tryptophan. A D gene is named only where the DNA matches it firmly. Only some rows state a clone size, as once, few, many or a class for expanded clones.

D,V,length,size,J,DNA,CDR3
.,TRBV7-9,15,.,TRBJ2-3,TGTGCCAGCAGCTTTTACGGGAGAGAGACAGATACGCAGTATTTT,CASSFYGRETDTQYF
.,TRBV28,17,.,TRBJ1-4,TGTGCCAGCACAAATCGTAAAGGGACTCGGGCTAATGAAAAACTGTTTTTT,CASTNRKGTRANEKLFF
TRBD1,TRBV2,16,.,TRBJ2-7,TGTGCCAGCACACCCCTAGGGGGACAGGGCTCTTACGAGCAGTACTTC,CASTPLGGQGSYEQYF
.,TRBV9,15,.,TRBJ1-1,TGTGCCAGCAGCGTAGCAGGGGCCTTGAACACTGAAGCTTTCTTT,CASSVAGALNTEAFF
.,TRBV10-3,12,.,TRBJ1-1,TGTGCCATCAGCGGTCTGAACACTGAAGCTTTCTTT,CAISGLNTEAFF
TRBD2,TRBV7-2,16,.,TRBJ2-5,TGTGCCAGCAGCTCCTCTCTAGCGGGAGGCGGGGAGACCCAGTACTTC,CASSSSLAGGGETQYF
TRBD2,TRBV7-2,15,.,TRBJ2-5,TGTGCCAGCAGCCCCCTAGCGGGAGGTGGGGAGACCCAGTACTTC,CASSPLAGGGETQYF
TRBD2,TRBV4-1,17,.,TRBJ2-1,TGCGCCAGCAGCCAAGGGGTACTAGCGGGGGTACACAATGAGCAGTTCTTC,CASSQGVLAGVHNEQFF
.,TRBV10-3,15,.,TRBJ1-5,TGTGCCATCAGTGATGGAAGGGGTAGCAATCAGCCCCAGCATTTT,CAISDGRGSNQPQHF
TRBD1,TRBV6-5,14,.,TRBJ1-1,TGTGCCAGCAGAAGCGGACAGGCCGGGGCTGAAGCTTTCTTT,CASRSGQAGAEAFF
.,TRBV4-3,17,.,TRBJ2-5,TGCGCCAGCAGCCAAGATCGGGGTGCCCCAACGGGGGAGACCCAGTACTTC,CASSQDRGAPTGETQYF
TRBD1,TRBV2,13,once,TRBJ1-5,TGTGCCAGCAGACGACAGGGAAGTCAGCCCCAGCATTTT,CASRRQGSQPQHF
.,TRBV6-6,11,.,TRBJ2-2,TGTGCCAGCACCATGACCGGGGAGCTGTTTTTT,CASTMTGELFF
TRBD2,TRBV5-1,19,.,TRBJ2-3,TGCGCCAGCAGCTTCAGGTCCCAGAGGAGCGGGATGGTCACAGATACGCAGTATTTT,CASSFRSQRSGMVTDTQYF
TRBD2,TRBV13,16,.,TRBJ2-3,TGTGCCAGCAGCCCTCTGCCTAGCGGGAACTCAGATACGCAGTATTTT,CASSPLPSGNSDTQYF
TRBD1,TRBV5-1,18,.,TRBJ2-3,TGCGCCAGCAGCGTAAAACGGGACAGGGGGCGCTCCACAGATACGCAGTATTTT,CASSVKRDRGRSTDTQYF
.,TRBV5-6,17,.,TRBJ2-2,TGTGCCAGCAGCTTGGGGTGGCTAGCGCCTAACACCGGGGAGCTGTTTTTT,CASSLGWLAPNTGELFF
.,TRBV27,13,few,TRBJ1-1,TGTGCCAGCAGTCCGGGGAGGCGCACTGAAGCTTTCTTT,CASSPGRRTEAFF
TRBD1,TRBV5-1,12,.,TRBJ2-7,TGCGCCAGCAGTCGGGACAGACACGAGCAGTACTTC,CASSRDRHEQYF
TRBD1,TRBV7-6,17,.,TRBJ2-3,TGTGCCAGCAGCTTAGGGATAGGGACAGGGAACACAGATACGCAGTATTTT,CASSLGIGTGNTDTQYF
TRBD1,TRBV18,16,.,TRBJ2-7,TGTGCCAGCTCCCAAGTCCCCGGGACAGGGCCCAACGAGCAGTACTTC,CASSQVPGTGPNEQYF
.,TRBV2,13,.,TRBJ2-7,TGTGCCAGCAGTGGCAGGTTGATCTACGAGCAGTACTTC,CASSGRLIYEQYF
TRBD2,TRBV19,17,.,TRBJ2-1,TGTGCCAGTAGTATAATGGCGGGAGGGCCTACTCACAATGAGCAGTTCTTC,CASSIMAGGPTHNEQFF
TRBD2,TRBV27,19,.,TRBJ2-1,TGTGCCAGCAGTTTACGGGGACTAGCGGGCCCCAACTTTTACAATGAGCAGTTCTTC,CASSLRGLAGPNFYNEQFF
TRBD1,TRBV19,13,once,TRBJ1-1,TGTGCCAGTAGGACAGGGCCCGACACTGAAGCTTTCTTT,CASRTGPDTEAFF
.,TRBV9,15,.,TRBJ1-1,TGTGCCAGCAGCGTAGAGCCAGGGGAGATCACTGAAGCTTTCTTT,CASSVEPGEITEAFF
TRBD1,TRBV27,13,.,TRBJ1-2,TGTGCCAGCTTGGGAAGGGGGCTTGATGGCTACACCTTC,CASLGRGLDGYTF
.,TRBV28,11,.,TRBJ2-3,TGTGCCAGCAGTATAACAGATACGCAGTATTTT,CASSITDTQYF
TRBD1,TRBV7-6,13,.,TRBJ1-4,TGTGCCAGCAGCTACCAGGGGGGAGAAAAACTGTTTTTT,CASSYQGGEKLFF
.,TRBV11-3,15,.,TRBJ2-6,TGTGCCAGCACTGACACCTTCTCTGGGGCCAACGTCCTGACTTTC,CASTDTFSGANVLTF
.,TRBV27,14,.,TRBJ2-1,TGTGCCAGCAGTTTGGCCTGGCAGGGTAATGAGCAGTTCTTC,CASSLAWQGNEQFF
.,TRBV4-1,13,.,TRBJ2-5,TGCGCCAGCAGCCAAGGCAGGGCGGAGACCCAGTACTTC,CASSQGRAETQYF
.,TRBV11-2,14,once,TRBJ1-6,TGTGCCAGCAGCCGACGCGGGATGGGTTCACCCCTCCACTTT,CASSRRGMGSPLHF
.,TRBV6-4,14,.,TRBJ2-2,TGTGCCAGCAGTTCGGTCCTTAACACCGGGGAGCTGTTTTTT,CASSSVLNTGELFF
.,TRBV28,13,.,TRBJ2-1,TGTGCCAGCAGTCCCATAACAGGGTATGAGCAGTTCTTC,CASSPITGYEQFF
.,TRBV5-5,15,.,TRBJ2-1,TGTGCCAGCAGCTTGGCCCTCCCAAGGGGCAATGAGCAGTTCTTC,CASSLALPRGNEQFF
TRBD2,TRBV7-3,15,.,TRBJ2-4,TGTGCCAGCAGCGAGAACGGGAGGTCCAAAAACATTCAGTACTTC,CASSENGRSKNIQYF
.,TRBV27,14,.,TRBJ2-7,TGTGCCAGCAGTCCCCGACCGGGGAGCTACGAGCAGTACTTC,CASSPRPGSYEQYF
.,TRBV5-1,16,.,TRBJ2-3,TGCGCCAGCAGCTCTCCAGAGAGGGTTTGGGCAGATACGCAGTATTTT,CASSSPERVWADTQYF
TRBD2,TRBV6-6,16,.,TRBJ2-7,TGTGCCAGCAGTTTACCCCGGACTAGCGGGAGCTACGAGCAGTACTTC,CASSLPRTSGSYEQYF
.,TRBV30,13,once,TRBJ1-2,TGTGCCTGGAGTGTCTCTAGGTATCATGGCTACACCTTC,CAWSVSRYHGYTF
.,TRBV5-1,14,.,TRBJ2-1,TGCGCCAGCGCGGACGGGACAACCTACAATGAGCAGTTCTTC,CASADGTTYNEQFF
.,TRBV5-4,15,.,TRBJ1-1,TGTGCCAGCAGCTTGATACACAGAGTGAACACTGAAGCTTTCTTT,CASSLIHRVNTEAFF
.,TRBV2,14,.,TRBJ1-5,TGTGCCAGCTTGGATGGCGGCAGCAATCAGCCCCAGCATTTT,CASLDGGSNQPQHF
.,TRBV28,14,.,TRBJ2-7,TGTGCCAGCAGTTTAATGGGCACTGGGAGCGAGCAGTACTTC,CASSLMGTGSEQYF
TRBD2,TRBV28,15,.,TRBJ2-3,TGTGCCAGCAGTATGGGCGGGGGACTCACAGATACGCAGTATTTT,CASSMGGGLTDTQYF
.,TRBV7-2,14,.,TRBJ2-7,TGTGCCAGCAGCTTAGTGTCAGGGGAAGACGAGCAGTACTTC,CASSLVSGEDEQYF
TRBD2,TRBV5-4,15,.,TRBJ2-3,TGTGCCAGCAGCTTGGGTAGCGGGAGCGCAGATACGCAGTATTTT,CASSLGSGSADTQYF